These T cell receptor beta chains were read from a single sample in a study of blood T cell repertoires in COVID-19. Using immunoSEQ multiplex PCR, the repertoire was profiled, and TCRdb retains in-frame clones only, with some absent. The data contain under 250,000 clones, approximately 88% of them singletons. Sequencing was done on a sample of PBMCs or T cells enriched from blood (not recorded which). Receptors originate from a woman in her 30s with acute COVID-19. Each CDR3 is given with its conserved first and last residue. The order of the fields is CDR3 DNA, CDR3 protein, J gene, clone size, D gene, V gene. A D gene is named only where the DNA matches it firmly. Size tells how often a clone was seen (once, few, many) or the class of an expanded clone, and some rows leave it out.

TGTGCCAGCAGTGTGGACTTCGGAGGAAACGAGCAGTACTTC | CASSVDFGGNEQYF | TRBJ2-7 | . | . | TRBV27
TGCGCCAGCAGATTGGAGGGGTACTACGAGCAGTACTTC | CASRLEGYYEQYF | TRBJ2-7 | . | . | TRBV5-1
TGCGCCAGCAGTGAAACAGTGAGCTCTGGAAACACCATATATTTT | CASSETVSSGNTIYF | TRBJ1-3 | . | . | TRBV10-1
TGTGCCAGCAGCTTGAGGGGGACAGGGCTGAACACTGAAGCTTTCTTT | CASSLRGTGLNTEAFF | TRBJ1-1 | once | TRBD1 | TRBV5-6
TGCGCCAGCAGCGTTGACGGGGGGGCATCCTACGAGCAGTACTTC | CASSVDGGASYEQYF | TRBJ2-7 | . | TRBD2 | TRBV5-1
TGTGCCAGCAGCGTCGCAGATACGCAGTATTTT | CASSVADTQYF | TRBJ2-3 | . | . | TRBV12-3/TRBV12-4
TGTGCCAGCAGTCCCCGGGACAGGGGGCCAGATACGCAGTATTTT | CASSPRDRGPDTQYF | TRBJ2-3 | . | TRBD1 | TRBV27
TGTGCCAGCAGCCCCTCCCTCCTACCTGCGAACACTGAAGCTTTCTTT | CASSPSLLPANTEAFF | TRBJ1-1 | . | . | TRBV7-9
TGTGCCAGCAGCCTTGACGGGGGGCAATTATATGGGGCCAACGTCCTGACTTTC | CASSLDGGQLYGANVLTF | TRBJ2-6 | . | . | TRBV9
TGTGCCAGCAGTGACCCGGGACAGGGGGCTTTAGACGAGCAGTACTTC | CASSDPGQGALDEQYF | TRBJ2-7 | . | TRBD1 | TRBV2
TGTGCCAGTAGTATAGGACAGGCCTATAATTCACCCCTCCACTTT | CASSIGQAYNSPLHF | TRBJ1-6 | . | . | TRBV19
TGTGCTAGTGGTTTGGTACCCTCACGGGGGGGCCGAAACATTCAGTACTTC | CASGLVPSRGGRNIQYF | TRBJ2-4 | . | TRBD2 | TRBV12-5
TGTGCCAGCAGTCCGCACATGCCCCAAATAAAGAAGGCGGATCAGCCCCAGCATTTT | CASSPHMPQIKKADQPQHF | TRBJ1-5 | . | . | TRBV27
TGTGCCAGCATCCACTTCTCCACCGACTCTGGAAACACCATATATTTT | CASIHFSTDSGNTIYF | TRBJ1-3 | . | . | TRBV7-9
TGCGCCAGCAGCTTGGCGGGGAACACCATATATTTT | CASSLAGNTIYF | TRBJ1-3 | . | . | TRBV5-1
TGTGCCAGCAGCTGGACTAGCGGGGGGGCCGTGGATACGCAGTATTTT | CASSWTSGGAVDTQYF | TRBJ2-3 | . | TRBD2 | TRBV7-2
TGTGCCAGCAGCTCATACGGGCGGGACAGCAATCAGCCCCAGCATTTT | CASSSYGRDSNQPQHF | TRBJ1-5 | once | . | TRBV7-8
TGTGCTAGTGGTTTGGTAATGGGCGGGGGGGATACCTACGAGCAGTACTTC | CASGLVMGGGDTYEQYF | TRBJ2-7 | . | TRBD2 | TRBV12-5
TGTGCCAGCAGCTCAACGACTAGCGGGGGCCTTAGCACAGATACGCAGTATTTT | CASSSTTSGGLSTDTQYF | TRBJ2-3 | . | TRBD2 | TRBV13
TGTGCCAGCAGTCCTTACTCTCCGGAGGTAGATAGCAATCAGCCCCAGCATTTT | CASSPYSPEVDSNQPQHF | TRBJ1-5 | . | . | TRBV27
TGTGCCAGCCTAGCGGGGGACCAAGAGACCCAGTACTTC | CASLAGDQETQYF | TRBJ2-5 | . | TRBD2 | TRBV25-1
TGTGCCAGCAGCTTAGCTGGGGCGCTGGAAGCTTTCTTT | CASSLAGALEAFF | TRBJ1-1 | . | . | TRBV7-9
TGTGCCATCAGTGAGTCGCAGGGGAACACTGAAGCTTTCTTT | CAISESQGNTEAFF | TRBJ1-1 | . | . | TRBV10-3
TGTGCCAGCAGTCGACAGGGGCCTAATGAAAAACTGTTTTTT | CASSRQGPNEKLFF | TRBJ1-4 | . | . | TRBV21-1
TGTGCCAGCACCGGGACAGGGAATGGCTACACCTTC | CASTGTGNGYTF | TRBJ1-2 | once | TRBD1 | TRBV6-4
TGCGCCAGCAGTCCCGGACTTCCGAGGGTGAACACTGAAGCTTTCTTT | CASSPGLPRVNTEAFF | TRBJ1-1 | . | . | TRBV5-1
TGTGCCAGCAGCCGGACAGGGGATGATCAGCCCCAGCATTTT | CASSRTGDDQPQHF | TRBJ1-5 | . | TRBD1 | TRBV2
TGTGCCAGTAGTATGGGGCGGACCCAGTACTTC | CASSMGRTQYF | TRBJ2-5 | once | . | TRBV19
TGTGCCAGTAGTGGGCCTGGGACAGTATCTCATCAGCCCCAGCATTTT | CASSGPGTVSHQPQHF | TRBJ1-5 | . | TRBD1 | TRBV19
TGTGCCATCAGCTCCCCAAAAGGACTCGAACGGGTAGAGACCCAGTACTTC | CAISSPKGLERVETQYF | TRBJ2-5 | . | . | TRBV10-3
TGCGCCAGCAGCTGGGACGGCCCGGGGGAAGGTGAAAAACTGTTTTTT | CASSWDGPGEGEKLFF | TRBJ1-4 | . | . | TRBV5-1
TGTGCCAGCAGCGTAGAACCAGGGGATCCTGAAGCTTTCTTT | CASSVEPGDPEAFF | TRBJ1-1 | . | . | TRBV9
TGTGCCTGGAGACGGACAGAGAACACTGAAGCTTTCTTT | CAWRRTENTEAFF | TRBJ1-1 | . | . | TRBV30
TGTGCCAGCAGCCCGGACAGCGAGACCTTCTATGGCTACACCTTC | CASSPDSETFYGYTF | TRBJ1-2 | . | . | TRBV7-2
TGTGCCTGGACCAGGGCGGTCACAGATACGCAGTATTTT | CAWTRAVTDTQYF | TRBJ2-3 | . | . | TRBV30
TGTGCCAGCACCAACGGGACAGGGCTCTACGAGCAGTACTTC | CASTNGTGLYEQYF | TRBJ2-7 | once | TRBD1 | TRBV11-3
TGCGCCAGCAGTCGCGGCCCCGCCACCGGGGAGCTGTTTTTT | CASSRGPATGELFF | TRBJ2-2 | . | . | TRBV10-1
TGCGCCAGCAGCCAAGTCTTGGGGGGTTCACCCCTCCACTTT | CASSQVLGGSPLHF | TRBJ1-6 | . | . | TRBV4-1
TGCGCCAGCAGCTTGCTCACAGGGATGGAGACCGGGGAGCTGTTTTTT | CASSLLTGMETGELFF | TRBJ2-2 | . | . | TRBV5-1
TGTGCCAGCTCACCAGGGGGAGGATGGACTAATGAAAAACTGTTTTTT | CASSPGGGWTNEKLFF | TRBJ1-4 | . | . | TRBV18
TGCGCCAGCAGCCAAGCGACAGGCTCGAACACCGGGGAGCTGTTTTTT | CASSQATGSNTGELFF | TRBJ2-2 | few | . | TRBV4-1
TGTGCCAGCAGCGAAAACAGGGGCGGAATCAGTTCTGGGGCCAACGTCCTGACTTTC | CASSENRGGISSGANVLTF | TRBJ2-6 | . | TRBD1 | TRBV9
TGTGCCATCAGTCTGGGACTTGCCGAGAAATACGAGCAGTACTTC | CAISLGLAEKYEQYF | TRBJ2-7 | . | . | TRBV10-3
TGCGCCAGCGGACAGGAGAGCACAGATACGCAGTATTTT | CASGQESTDTQYF | TRBJ2-3 | . | TRBD1 | TRBV10-1
TGTGCCAGCAGCCCCCGCAGGGGGAGTGAAAAACTGTTTTTT | CASSPRRGSEKLFF | TRBJ1-4 | . | TRBD1 | TRBV27
TGTGCCAGCAGCCCGCCCCCTACAGGGGGCGTTCAGCCCCAGCATTTT | CASSPPPTGGVQPQHF | TRBJ1-5 | . | TRBD1 | TRBV7-2
TGTGCCAGCAGCCAAGAATGGGGACAGAATGAAGCTTTCTTT | CASSQEWGQNEAFF | TRBJ1-1 | . | TRBD1 | TRBV3-1/TRBV3-2
TGTGCCAGCAGCCCCCGGACAGGGGGCTTTGGCTACACCTTC | CASSPRTGGFGYTF | TRBJ1-2 | few | TRBD1 | TRBV9
TGTGCCAGCACCACGTGGAGGGAAGGGAGCAATCAGCCCCAGCATTTT | CASTTWREGSNQPQHF | TRBJ1-5 | once | . | TRBV7-9
TGCAGCTCGGATGGGGGGAGTAGGGGCACTGAAGCTTTCTTT | CSSDGGSRGTEAFF | TRBJ1-1 | . | . | TRBV29-1
TGTGCCAGCAGTGACTGGGGACAGGGTGATTTAGCTAATGAAAAACTGTTTTTT | CASSDWGQGDLANEKLFF | TRBJ1-4 | . | TRBD1 | TRBV6-4
TGTGCCAGCAGTTTATCAGGCAGTGTTCTGTTTTTT | CASSLSGSVLFF | TRBJ1-4 | . | . | TRBV12-3/TRBV12-4
TGCGCCAGCGCCCTATCCCAGGGATCTGGGGCCAACGTCCTGACTTTC | CASALSQGSGANVLTF | TRBJ2-6 | . | . | TRBV4-3
TGTGCCAGCAGCGATCTGGCGGGGGGCGGGCAAGAGACCCAGTACTTC | CASSDLAGGGQETQYF | TRBJ2-5 | . | TRBD2 | TRBV11-2
TGTGCCAGCAGCCGCGTCAGGGTATGGGACAGGTGGGGCAATGAGCAGTTCTTC | CASSRVRVWDRWGNEQFF | TRBJ2-1 | . | TRBD1 | TRBV6-2/TRBV6-3